The clone carrying this TCR beta chain was observed a few times. The sample comes from a study of blood T cell repertoires in COVID-19. Study in general: Acute-phase and convalescent COVID-19 samples originated in the United States, Italy and Spain.

Germline lookup yields CDR1 SGHNT and CDR2 YYREEE (reference sequence). V was cut by 3 bases and J by 6 bases, with 19 bases left in between. The CDR3 is made up of 15 amino acids. The method was immunoSEQ multiplex PCR; TCRdb's version includes in-frame clones alone and lacks a portion of them. The table shows approximately 100,000 clones, with around 85% occurring only once. The TCR comes from a man of 80 years or more with acute or convalescent COVID-19. The sequenced sample consisted of peripheral blood. The rearrangement uses TRBV5-4 and TRBJ2-7; TRBD1 might be the D (6 bases). The DNA for the CDR3 is TGTGCCAGCAGCTATTTCGACAGGCCGAGGGGCGAGCAGTACTTC. Translated, it gives CASSYFDRPRGEQYF.